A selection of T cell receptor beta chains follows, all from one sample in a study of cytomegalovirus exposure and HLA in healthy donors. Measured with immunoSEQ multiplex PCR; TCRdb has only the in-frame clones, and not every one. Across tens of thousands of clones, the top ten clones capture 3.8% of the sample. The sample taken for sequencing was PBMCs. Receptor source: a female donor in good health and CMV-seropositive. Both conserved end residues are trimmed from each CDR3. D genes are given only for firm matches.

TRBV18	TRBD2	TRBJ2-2	ASSYHPLAGGSGELF
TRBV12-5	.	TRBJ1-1	ASGLLGDTEAF
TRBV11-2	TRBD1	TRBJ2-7	ASSLAGGQGSQGEQY
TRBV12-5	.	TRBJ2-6	ASGLPFSGANVLT
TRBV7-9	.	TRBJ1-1	ASSPRLTAEAF
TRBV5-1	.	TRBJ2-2	ASSLQGFTGELF
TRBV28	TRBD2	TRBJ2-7	ASSLTAGGSYEQY
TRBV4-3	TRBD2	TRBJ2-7	ASSPGEGTRFYEQY
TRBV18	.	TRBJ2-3	ASSPQGFGTDTQY
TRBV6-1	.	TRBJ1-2	ASVSNLQGGYT
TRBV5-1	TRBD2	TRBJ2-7	ASSRTSGRADEQY
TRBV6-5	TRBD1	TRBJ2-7	ASSYSGQGNEQY
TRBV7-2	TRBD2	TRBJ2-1	ASSSPLQRGGGQNEQF
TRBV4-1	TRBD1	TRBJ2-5	ASSHQWTGGTQETQY
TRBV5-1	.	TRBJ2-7	ASSYKNAVSAYEQY
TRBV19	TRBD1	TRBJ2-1	ASSIGGDRAYNEQF
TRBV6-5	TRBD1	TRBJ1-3	ASRFDRGSGNTIY
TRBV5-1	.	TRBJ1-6	ASRDGNNSPLH
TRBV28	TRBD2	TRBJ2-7	ASRIGTSGSGAYEQY
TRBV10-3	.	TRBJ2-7	AISEGETSLYEQY
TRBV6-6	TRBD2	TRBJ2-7	ASSYERGSYEQY
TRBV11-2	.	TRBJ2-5	ASSLDRVQETQY
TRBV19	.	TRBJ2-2	ASRGYGELF
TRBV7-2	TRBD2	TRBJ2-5	ASSRGGRETQY
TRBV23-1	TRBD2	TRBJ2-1	ASRRGGLGNEQF
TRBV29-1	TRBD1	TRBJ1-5	SVADSGTGDQPQH
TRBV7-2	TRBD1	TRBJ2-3	ASRPDRDWDTQY
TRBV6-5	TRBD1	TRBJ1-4	ASSSRTGHNEKLF
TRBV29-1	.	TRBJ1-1	SVAGGNTEAF
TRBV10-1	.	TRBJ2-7	ASSESPSLVYEQY
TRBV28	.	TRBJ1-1	ASTTQSGGWVTEAF
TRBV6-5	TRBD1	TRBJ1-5	ASRPTGESQPQH
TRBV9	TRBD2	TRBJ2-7	ASSTGTSGYEQY
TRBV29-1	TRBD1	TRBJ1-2	SVEGGQGRGYT
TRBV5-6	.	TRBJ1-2	ASSLGTYGYT
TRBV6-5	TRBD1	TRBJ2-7	ASSQDRDERYEQY
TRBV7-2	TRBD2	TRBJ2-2	ASSYGRADTGELF
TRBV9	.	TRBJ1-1	ASSVGVTPTGNTEAF
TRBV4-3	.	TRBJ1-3	ASSRGGSGNTIY
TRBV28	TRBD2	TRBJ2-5	ASSGLAVQETQY
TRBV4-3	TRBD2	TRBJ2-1	ASSQERAGGYGEQF
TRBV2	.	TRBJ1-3	ASSEGTFSGNTIY